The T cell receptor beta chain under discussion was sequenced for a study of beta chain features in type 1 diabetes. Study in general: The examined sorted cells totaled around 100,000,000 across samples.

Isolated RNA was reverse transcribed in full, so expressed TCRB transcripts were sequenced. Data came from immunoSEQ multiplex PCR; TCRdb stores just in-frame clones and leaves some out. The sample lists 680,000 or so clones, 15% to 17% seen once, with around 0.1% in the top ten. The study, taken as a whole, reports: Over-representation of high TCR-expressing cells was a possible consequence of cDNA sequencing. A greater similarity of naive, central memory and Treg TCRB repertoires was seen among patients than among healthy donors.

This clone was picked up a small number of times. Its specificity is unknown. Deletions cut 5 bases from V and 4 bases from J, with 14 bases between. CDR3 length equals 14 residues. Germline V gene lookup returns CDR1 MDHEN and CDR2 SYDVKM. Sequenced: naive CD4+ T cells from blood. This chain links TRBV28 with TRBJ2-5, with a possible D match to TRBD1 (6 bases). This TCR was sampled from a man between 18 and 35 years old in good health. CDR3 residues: CASSTTGIVETQYF. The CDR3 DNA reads TGTGCCAGCAGTACGACAGGAATTGTAGAGACCCAGTACTTC.